The 17 T cell receptor beta chains in this list originate from one sample, sequenced in a study of blood T cell repertoires in COVID-19. Measured with immunoSEQ multiplex PCR; TCRdb has only the in-frame clones, and not every one. The sample carries just under 75,000 clones, approximately 88% recorded once. Sequencing input: peripheral blood. These receptors were taken from an elderly man with active or convalescent COVID-19.

The rearrangement uses TRBV5-6 and TRBJ2-1, with 7 nucleotides matching TRBD1. The ends lost 5 bases at V and 3 bases at J; junction bases unmatched: 5. This CDR3 has 14 amino acids. Germline V gene data show CDR1 as SGHDT and CDR2 as YYEEEE. CDR3 nucleotide sequence: TGTGCCAGCAGTTCGGGACAGAGCTACAATGAGCAGTTCTTC. This gives the protein CASSSGQSYNEQFF. Supplemented by reference TRBV5-6 and TRBJ2-1, the full variable domain reads DAGVTQSPTHLIKTRGQQVTLRCSPKSGHDTVSWYQQALGQGPQFIFQYYEEEERQRGNFPDRFSGHQFPNYSSELNVNALLLGDSALYLCASSSGQSYNEQFFGPGTRLTVL.

The chain carries TRBV7-2 and TRBJ1-5; possible D gene TRBD1, 6 bases. Germline assignment: CDR1 SGHTA and CDR2 FQGNSA. The CDR3 is 14 amino acids. With 6 bases removed from V and 4 bases from J, the gap between germline ends came to 13 bases. The CDR3 protein is CASSPTGLNQPQHF. DNA of the CDR3: TGTGCCAGCAGTCCAACAGGGCTTAATCAGCCCCAGCATTTT.

This clone was counted a single time. The V and J genes are TRBV15 and TRBJ2-3; the match to TRBD2 covers 8 bases. The CDR3 covers 17 residues. The germline CDR1 and CDR2 sequences are LNHNV and YYDKDF (reference sequence). With V trimmed by 5 bases and J by 1 base, 11 bases remained unmatched. Here the CDR3 reads CATSALRGGYRTDTQYF. The CDR3 DNA sequence: TGTGCCACCAGCGCCCTCCGCGGGGGGTACCGCACAGATACGCAGTATTTT.

The rearrangement joins TRBV11-3 to TRBJ1-1; the D gene is possibly TRBD1 (5 bases). The CDR3 sequence is 14 residues long. Germline loops: CDR1 SGHNT, CDR2 YENEEA. Trimming stripped 3 bases from V and 0 bases from J, with 8 bases between. The CDR3 is CASSLTAMNTEAFF. In DNA, the CDR3 is TGTGCCAGCAGCTTGACAGCAATGAACACTGAAGCTTTCTTT. Filled out from reference TRBV11-3 and TRBJ1-1, the complete variable domain reads EAGVVQSPRYKIIEKKQPVAFWCNPISGHNTLYWYLQNLGQGPELLIRYENEEAVDDSQLPKDRFSAERLKGVDSTLKIQPAELGDSAVYLCASSLTAMNTEAFFGQGTRLTVV.

The chain is built from TRBV5-6 and TRBJ2-6; 9 nucleotides line up with TRBD1. The CDR3 covers 19 residues. V was pared by 4 bases and J by 0 bases, with 11 bases of the junction left unmatched. The germline V gene encodes CDR1 SGHDT and CDR2 YYEEEE. In DNA, the CDR3 is TGTGCCAGCAGCGGGGGGACAGGGTTTAGGAGCTCTGGGGCCAACGTCCTGACTTTC. Translated: CASSGGTGFRSSGANVLTF.

Worth noting for this clone: One junction end disagrees with the germline gene, perhaps due to a read error. This rearrangement joins TRBV5-6 to TRBJ2-7; TRBD1 matches at 8 bases. The CDR3 covers 14 residues. Looked up from germline, CDR1 is SGHDT and CDR2 is YYEEEE. The CDR3 coding sequence is TGTGCCAGCGGCTTCGGGACAGGTATCTACGAGCAGTACTTC. This sequence encodes CASGFGTGIYEQYF.

V and J are TRBV29-1 and TRBJ2-7, with TRBD1 as a possible D gene (5 bases). The CDR3 has 14 residues. V lost 6 bases, J lost 7 bases, and 22 bases lay in between. Germline V gene data show CDR1 as SQVTM and CDR2 as ANQGSEA. The CDR3 protein is CSVGSLQGVQEQYF. CDR3 DNA: TGCAGCGTAGGATCACTTCAGGGTGTGCAGGAGCAGTACTTC.

This clone occurred a few times. The chain employs TRBV30 and TRBJ1-2; no clear D. Trimming pared 8 bases from V and 3 bases from J, leaving 16 bases between. The CDR3 covers 13 residues. From germline, CDR1 is GTSNPN and CDR2 SVGIG (reference sequence). The CDR3 DNA is TGTGCCGAGCGAGGCTGGGTGGACTATGGCTACACCTTC. This translates into CAERGWVDYGYTF. The entire variable domain, with the rest obtained from reference TRBV30 and TRBJ1-2, is as follows: SQTIHQWPATLVQPVGSPLSLECTVEGTSNPNLYWYRQAAGRGLQLLFYSVGIGQISSEVPQNLSASRPQDRQFILSSKKLLLSDSGFYLCAERGWVDYGYTFGSGTRLTVV.

This chain connects TRBV15 to TRBJ2-7; D perhaps matches TRBD1 (6 bases). This CDR3 is built from 14 residues. Looked up from germline, CDR1 is LNHNV and CDR2 is YYDKDF (reference sequence). V dropped 3 bases and J dropped 2 bases, with 11 bases sitting between them. The CDR3 loop is CATSSLQGTYEQYF. CDR3 DNA sequence: TGTGCCACCAGCAGTTTACAGGGAACCTACGAGCAGTACTTC. Full variable domain (remainder filled in from reference TRBV15 and TRBJ2-7): DAMVIQNPRYQVTQFGKPVTLSCSQTLNHNVMYWYQQKSSQAPKLLFHYYDKDFNNEADTPDNFQSRRPNTSFCFLDIRSPGLGDTAMYLCATSSLQGTYEQYFGPGTRLTVT.

The V gene is TRBV5-1, the J gene TRBJ2-7, with 7 nucleotides matching TRBD2. Per the germline V gene, CDR1 is SGHRS and CDR2 is YFSETQ. J lost 0 bases, V lost 4 bases, and 7 bases had no gene match. The CDR3 is 15 residues long. The CDR3 DNA is TGCGCCAGCAGCCTTCTCAGCGGGAACTCCTACGAGCAGTACTTC. Protein: CASSLLSGNSYEQYF.

This clone has only one observation. This CDR3 is CASSSILSGTASTDTQYF. The CDR3 DNA sequence: TGTGCCAGCAGCTCAATTCTATCCGGGACAGCGAGCACAGATACGCAGTATTTT. This chain links TRBV7-9 with TRBJ2-3; 7 bases fit TRBD1. Germline V gene lookup returns CDR1 SEHNR and CDR2 FQNEAQ (reference sequence). The CDR3 runs 18 residues. V gave up 4 bases and J gave up 0 bases; unmatched junction bases: 13.

The J gene is TRBJ2-5, the V gene TRBV9; 7 bases are a match to TRBD1. The junction had 0 bases not matched to a gene; V was cut back by 0 bases and J by 4 bases. CDR3 length: 13 amino acids. CDR1 is SGDLS, CDR2 YYNGEE, per germline. Here the CDR3 DNA reads TGTGCCAGCAGCGTAGCAGGGGGAGAGACCCAGTACTTC. Translated, it gives CASSVAGGETQYF.

V and J are TRBV12-3 or TRBV12-4 and TRBJ1-1; D not certain. The CDR3 extends over 13 amino acids. V lost 3 bases and J 3 bases, leaving 8 bases between the germline ends. CDR3 nucleotide sequence: TGTGCCAGCAGTTTCATGAGTGACACTGAAGCTTTCTTT. This codes for CASSFMSDTEAFF.

This clone was seen once. The J gene is TRBJ1-2, the V gene TRBV25-1, with a possible D match to TRBD1 (6 bases). V lost 0 bases and J 4 bases, leaving 12 bases between the germline ends. There are 15 residues in the CDR3. Germline values: CDR1 MGHDK, CDR2 SYGVNS. CDR3: CASSEYRGEGYGYTF. In DNA, the CDR3 is TGTGCCAGCAGTGAATATAGGGGGGAGGGCTATGGCTACACCTTC.

The CDR3 coding sequence is TGTGCCAGTAGGTCGGGTGAGACCCAGTACTTC. Protein: CASRSGETQYF. The gene calls are TRBV19 and TRBJ2-5; D call uncertain. The CDR3 length is 11 residues. V was clipped by 6 bases and J by 5 bases, with 7 bases between them. The germline V gene has CDR1 LNHDA and CDR2 SQIVND (reference sequence).

J is TRBJ1-6 and V is TRBV7-2, with 10 nucleotides matching TRBD1. CDR1 is SGHTA and CDR2 is FQGNSA in the germline V gene. V lost 2 bases and J lost 10; bases outside the gene matches: 2. The CDR3 is 14 residues long. CDR3 bases: TGTGCCAGCAGCTTAAGGACAGGGGGATCACCCCTCCACTTT. Its protein is CASSLRTGGSPLHF.

This clone has a single count. The V and J genes are TRBV6-5 and TRBJ2-7, with a weak D call TRBD1 (6 bases). Trimming left V 6 bases short and J 0 bases short, with 12 bases between. The CDR3 sequence is 14 residues long. Germline CDR1 reads MNHEY; CDR2 reads SVGAGI. CDR3 sequence (DNA): TGTGCCAGCAGACGCCGGGACACCTCCTACGAGCAGTACTTC. Amino acid sequence: CASRRRDTSYEQYF.